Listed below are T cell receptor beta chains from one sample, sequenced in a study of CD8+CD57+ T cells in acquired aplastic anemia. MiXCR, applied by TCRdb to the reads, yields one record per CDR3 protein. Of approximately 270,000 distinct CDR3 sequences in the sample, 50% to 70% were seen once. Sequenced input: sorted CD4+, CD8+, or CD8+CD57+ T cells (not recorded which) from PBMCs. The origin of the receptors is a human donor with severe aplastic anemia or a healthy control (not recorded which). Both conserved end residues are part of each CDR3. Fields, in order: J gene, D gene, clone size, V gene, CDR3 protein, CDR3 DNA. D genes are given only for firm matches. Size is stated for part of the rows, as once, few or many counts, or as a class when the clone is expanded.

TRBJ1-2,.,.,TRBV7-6,CASKWRGGDGYTF,TGTGCCAGCAAGTGGAGGGGAGGAGATGGCTACACCTTC
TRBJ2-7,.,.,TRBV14,CASSQDRGVEQYF,TGTGCCAGCAGCCAAGATCGGGGAGTGGAGCAGTACTTC
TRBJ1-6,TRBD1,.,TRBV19,CARRDSSPAGHSESPLHF,TGTGCCAGACGGGACAGCTCACCCGCGGGACACTCCGAATCACCCCTCCACTTT
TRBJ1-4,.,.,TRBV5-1,CASSWTVSEELFF,TGCGCCAGCAGCTGGACAGTGTCTGAAGAACTGTTTTTT
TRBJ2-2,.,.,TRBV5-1,CASSLTPVNTGELFF,TGTGCCAGCAGCTTAACTCCGGTAAACACCGGGGAGCTGTTTTTT
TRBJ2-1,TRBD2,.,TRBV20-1,CSANLAGVPEQFF,TGCAGTGCTAACCTAGCGGGAGTTCCCGAGCAGTTCTTC
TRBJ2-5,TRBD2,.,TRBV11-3,CASRVAGGQETQYF,TGTGCCAGCAGGGTGGCGGGGGGACAAGAGACCCAGTACTTC
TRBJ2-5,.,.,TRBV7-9,CASSLALEWETQYF,TGTGCCAGCAGCTTAGCGTTGGAGTGGGAGACCCAGTACTTC
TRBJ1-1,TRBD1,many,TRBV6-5,CASRIQGAAAFF,TGTGCCAGCAGGATTCAGGGGGCGGCGGCTTTCTTT
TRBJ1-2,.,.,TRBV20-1,CSARGTLDPRGYTF,TGCAGTGCTAGAGGGACATTAGACCCCAGGGGCTACACCTTC
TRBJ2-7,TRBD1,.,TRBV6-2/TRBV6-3,CATWTGGDPYEQYF,TGTGCCACATGGACAGGGGGCGACCCCTACGAGCAGTACTTC
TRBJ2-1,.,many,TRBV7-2,CASGKTASQSTYNEQFF,TGTGCCAGCGGCAAAACCGCCTCGCAGTCCACTTACAATGAGCAGTTCTTC
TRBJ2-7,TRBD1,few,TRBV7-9,CASSVGTGGHEQYF,TGTGCCAGCAGCGTCGGGACAGGGGGACACGAGCAGTACTTC
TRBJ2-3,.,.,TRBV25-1,CASSERGLSTDTQYF,TGTGCCAGCAGTGAAAGGGGGTTGAGCACAGATACGCAGTATTTT
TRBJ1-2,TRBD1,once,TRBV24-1,CATSETGYPGYTF,TGTGCCACCAGTGAGACAGGGTATCCTGGCTACACCTTC
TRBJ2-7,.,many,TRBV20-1,CSARVRSSYEQYF,TGCAGTGCTAGAGTTAGGTCCTCCTACGAGCAGTACTTC
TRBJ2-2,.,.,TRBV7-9,CASSLNPSTGELFF,TGTGCCAGCAGCTTAAATCCTAGCACCGGGGAGCTGTTTTTT
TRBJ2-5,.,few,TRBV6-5,CAISESGPGSHIRSGTQYF,TGTGCCATCAGTGAGTCTGGCCCCGGGTCCCACATACGAAGTGGAACCCAGTACTTC
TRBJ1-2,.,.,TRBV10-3,CAISEEAGAGALF,TGTGCCATCAGTGAGGAAGCAGGGGCCGGGGCACTATTC
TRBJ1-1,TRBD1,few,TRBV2,CASRDRGRKVNTEAFF,TGTGCCAGCAGGGACAGGGGGCGAAAGGTGAACACTGAAGCTTTCTTT
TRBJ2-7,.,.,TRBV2,CASSLPGTPAYEQYF,TGTGCTAGCAGCTTGCCCGGGACACCGGCCTACGAGCAGTACTTC
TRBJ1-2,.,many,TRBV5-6,CASSIGALRGNYGYTF,TGTGCCAGCAGCATCGGGGCCCTAAGAGGGAACTATGGCTACACCTTC
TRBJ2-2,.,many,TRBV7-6,CASSLESITNTGELFF,TGTGCCAGCAGCTTAGAGTCGATAACGAACACCGGGGAGCTGTTTTTT
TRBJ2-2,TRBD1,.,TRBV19,CASSIDRETGELFF,TGTGCCAGTAGTATCGACAGGGAGACCGGGGAGCTGTTTTTT
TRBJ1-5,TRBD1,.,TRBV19,CASSKAGGFQPQHF,TGTGCCAGTAGTAAGGCAGGGGGCTTTCAGCCCCAGCATTTT
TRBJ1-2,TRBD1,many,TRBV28,CASHYQDRGRNGYTF,TGTGCCAGCCATTACCAGGACAGGGGGCGGAATGGCTACACCTTC
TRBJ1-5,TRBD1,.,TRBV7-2,CASSLHRGDQPQHF,TGTGCCAGCAGCTTACACAGGGGGGATCAGCCCCAGCATTTT
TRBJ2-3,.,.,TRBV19,CASGLAGGTDTQYF,TGTGCCAGCGGCCTTGCGGGTGGTACAGATACGCAGTATTTT
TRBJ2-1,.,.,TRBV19,CASSKKRNEQFF,TGTGCCAGTAGTAAGAAACGAAATGAGCAGTTCTTC
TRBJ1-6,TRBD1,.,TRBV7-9,CASSSDRGHSPLHF,TGTGCCAGCAGCTCAGACAGGGGGCATTCACCCCTCCACTTT
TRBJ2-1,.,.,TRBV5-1,CASSSGTYNEQFF,TGCGCCAGCAGCTCCGGGACCTACAATGAGCAGTTCTTC
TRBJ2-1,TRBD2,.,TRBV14,CASSQRPIAGRSYNEQFF,TGTGCCAGCAGCCAGCGGCCTATAGCGGGAAGGTCCTACAATGAGCAGTTCTTC
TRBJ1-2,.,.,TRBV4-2,CASSQASDAGCTF,TGTGCCAGCAGCCAGGCTTCCGACGCTGGCTGCACCTTC
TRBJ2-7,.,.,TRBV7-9,CASSKLYEQYF,TGTGCCAGCAGCAAACTATACGAGCAGTACTTC
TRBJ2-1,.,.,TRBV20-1,CSARDGKRYNEQFF,TGCAGTGCTAGAGACGGGAAACGTTACAATGAGCAGTTCTTC
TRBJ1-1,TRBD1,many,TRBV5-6,CASSLGQSTEAFF,TGTGCCAGCAGCCTGGGACAGAGCACTGAAGCTTTCTTT
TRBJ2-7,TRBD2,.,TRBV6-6,CASSFTGLAGDLYEQYF,TGTGCCAGCAGTTTCACGGGACTAGCGGGGGACTTATACGAGCAGTACTTC
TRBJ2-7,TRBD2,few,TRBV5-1,CASSLTSGSGYEQYF,TGTGCCAGCAGCTTGACTAGCGGGAGCGGGTACGAGCAGTACTTC
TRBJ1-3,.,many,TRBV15,CATSRDSLNTIYF,TGTGCCACCAGCAGAGATTCGTTGAACACCATATATTTT
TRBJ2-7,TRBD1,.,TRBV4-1,CASSQDDGQGVYEQYF,TGCGCCAGCAGCCAAGATGACGGACAGGGGGTCTACGAGCAGTACTTC
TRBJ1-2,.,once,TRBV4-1,CASSQRGRGEPTCGYTF,TGCGCCAGCAGCCAGCGAGGGCGAGGAGAGCCAACCTGTGGCTACACCTTC
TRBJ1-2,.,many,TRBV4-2,CASSQEGGSRGYTF,TGTGCCAGCAGCCAAGAAGGAGGGAGCCGTGGCTACACCTTC
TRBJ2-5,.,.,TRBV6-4,CASSGIEDHQETQYF,TGTGCCAGCAGTGGGATAGAGGACCACCAAGAGACCCAGTACTTC
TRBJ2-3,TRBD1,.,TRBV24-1,CATSDETGTGGHKSTDTQYF,TGTGCCACCAGTGACGAAACCGGGACAGGGGGCCACAAAAGCACAGATACGCAGTATTTT
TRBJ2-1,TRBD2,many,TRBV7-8,CASSLATSGSNEQFF,TGTGCCAGCAGCTTAGCGACTAGCGGGAGCAATGAGCAGTTCTTC
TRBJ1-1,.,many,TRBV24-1,CATSGDGDEAFF,TGTGCCACCAGTGGGGACGGCGATGAAGCTTTCTTT
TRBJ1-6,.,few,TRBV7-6,CASSTRGGQGNSPLHF,TGTGCCAGCAGCACCCGAGGTGGGCAGGGAAATTCACCCCTCCACTTT
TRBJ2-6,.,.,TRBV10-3,CAISEDGTNTEAF,TGTGCCATCAGCGAAGACGGAACGAACACTGAAGCTTTC
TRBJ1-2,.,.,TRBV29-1,CSVRGEDYGYTF,TGCAGCGTCCGGGGTGAGGACTATGGCTACACCTTC
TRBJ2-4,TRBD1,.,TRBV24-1,CATSEGTVDIQYF,TGTGCCACCAGTGAAGGGACAGTTGACATTCAGTACTTC